The next 29 T cell receptor beta chains were all read from a single sample in a study of PD-L1 blockade in urothelial cancer. Time point denoted: pretreatment peripheral blood. Method: immunoSEQ multiplex PCR; TCRdb's copy keeps in-frame clones and lacks some. The profile covers approximately 50,000 clones, with 86% appearing a single time and approximately 20% taken by the ten largest. This specimen was PBMCs, taken around atezolizumab (anti-PD-L1) treatment. These receptors were obtained from a man in his 60s with urothelial cancer.

The chain links TRBV2 to TRBJ2-3, with 8 positions matching TRBD1. With 7 bases clipped from V and 1 base from J, the junction kept 10 bases outside the gene matches. The CDR3 has 16 residues. Germline V gene sequence: CDR1 SNHLY, CDR2 FYNNEI. The CDR3 nucleotides are TGTGCCAGCACTGAGGTGGACAGGGTGCGCACAGATACGCAGTATTTT. Protein: CASTEVDRVRTDTQYF.

The chain recombines TRBV28 with TRBJ1-5, with 9 bases fitting TRBD1. The CDR3 consists of 15 residues. The junction had 9 bases not matched to a gene; V was cut back by 5 bases and J by 7 bases. In germline, CDR1 is MDHEN, CDR2 SYDVKM. The CDR3 nucleotides read TGTGCCAGCAGTGGAGGGACAGGGTTAGGGCAGCCCCAGCATTTT. Translation: CASSGGTGLGQPQHF.

The rearrangement joins TRBV5-1 to TRBJ2-2, with D unresolved. The V end was cut by 0 bases, the J end by 0 bases, with 3 bases between. Germline V gives CDR1 SGHRS, CDR2 YFSETQ. This CDR3 comprises 14 residues. The DNA for the CDR3 is TGCGCCAGCAGCTTGGCAGCGAACACCGGGGAGCTGTTTTTT. Protein product: CASSLAANTGELFF.

This chain uses TRBV5-1 with TRBJ2-5; 12 bases are a match to TRBD1. CDR1 and CDR2 from the germline V gene are SGHRS and YFSETQ. The CDR3 totals 17 residues. Trimming removed 5 bases from V and 4 bases from J; junction bases left unmatched: 12. This chain's CDR3 is CASRLNPGQGARETQYF. The CDR3 DNA reads TGCGCCAGCAGATTAAACCCGGGACAGGGGGCGCGAGAGACCCAGTACTTC.

The chain carries TRBV18 and TRBJ1-1; TRBD1 matches at 10 bases. V lost 0 bases and J lost 2; bases outside the gene matches: 6. CDR1 and CDR2 (germline): KGHSH, LQKENI. The CDR3 sequence is 17 residues long. CDR3 nucleotide sequence: TGTGCCAGCTCACCACCCGGACAGGGGGTAGGAAACACTGAAGCTTTCTTT. Translated: CASSPPGQGVGNTEAFF.

The V gene is TRBV5-4, the J gene TRBJ1-2; D not certain. This CDR3 spans 15 amino acids. Deletions cut 2 bases from V and 1 base from J, with 12 bases between. Germline CDR1 SGHNT, CDR2 YYREEE (reference sequence). In DNA form, the CDR3 reads TGTGCCAGCAGCTTAATAACGCCAGATAACTATGGCTACACCTTC. Translated, it gives CASSLITPDNYGYTF.

The J gene is TRBJ2-4, the V gene TRBV7-8; 8 bases are a match to TRBD2. CDR3 size: 16 residues. The V and J ends lost 5 bases and 7 bases, in that order; junction bases with no gene match: 13. Germline assignment: CDR1 SGHVS and CDR2 FQNEAQ. The CDR3 DNA reads as TGTGCCAGCAGCGGCCCGGGGGGGCGAAAATTCAACATTCAGTACTTC. Translating gives CASSGPGGRKFNIQYF.

The chain is built from TRBV5-1 and TRBJ2-7; 7 bases line up with TRBD1. V dropped 0 bases and J dropped 2; count of bases not matched to a gene: 5. The CDR3 is 15 amino acids. Germline V CDR1 and CDR2: SGHRS, YFSETQ. The CDR3 spells CASSLGQGVTYEQYF. The CDR3 coding sequence is TGCGCCAGCAGCTTGGGACAGGGCGTCACCTACGAGCAGTACTTC. Full variable domain (outside the CDR3, taken from reference TRBV5-1 and TRBJ2-7): KAGVTQTPRYLIKTRGQQVTLSCSPISGHRSVSWYQQTPGQGLQFLFEYFSETQRNKGNFPGRFSGRQFSNSRSEMNVSTLELGDSALYLCASSLGQGVTYEQYFGPGTRLTVT.

The chain recombines TRBV7-2 with TRBJ1-5, with TRBD1 identical over 12 bases. The V gene end was trimmed by 5 bases and the J gene end by 6 bases; junction bases not matched to a gene: 14. Germline V CDR1 and CDR2: SGHTA, FQGNSA. The CDR3 runs to 18 residues. CDR3 nucleotides: TGTGCCAGCAGCACTCGGTCTGGAGGGACAGGGGGCGTTCAGCCCCAGCATTTT. Amino acid sequence: CASSTRSGGTGGVQPQHF.

This chain connects TRBV5-1 to TRBJ2-1, with D perhaps TRBD2 (6 bases). The CDR3 has 15 amino acids. V gave up 0 bases and J gave up 4 bases, with 11 bases separating them. Germline CDR1 SGHRS, CDR2 YFSETQ. CDR3 residues: CASSLGAAGYNEQFF. CDR3 DNA: TGCGCCAGCAGCTTGGGCGCCGCGGGATACAATGAGCAGTTCTTC.

V gene TRBV5-1 combines with J gene TRBJ1-1, with D tentatively TRBD1 (6 bases). V was pared by 3 bases and J by 1 base, with 10 bases between. Germline V gene lookup returns CDR1 SGHRS and CDR2 YFSETQ. The CDR3 sequence is 14 residues long. The CDR3 region has the DNA TGCGCCAGCAGCTCGACAGGAAAGAACACTGAAGCTTTCTTT. Translated, it gives CASSSTGKNTEAFF.

V gene TRBV10-3 combines with J gene TRBJ2-2; TRBD2 matches 11 bases. The J segment lost 6 bases and the V segment lost 6 bases, leaving 3 bases of the junction unmatched. The CDR3 extends over 14 amino acids. CDR1 and CDR2 (germline): ENHRY, SYGVKD. CDR3 coding DNA: TGTGCCATCAGAGTAGCGGGAGGGCCCGGGGAGCTGTTTTTT. It codes for CAIRVAGGPGELFF.

The chain combines TRBV2 with TRBJ1-2; 9 positions match TRBD1. This CDR3 comprises 11 residues. V gave up 10 bases and J gave up 6 bases; unmatched junction bases: 3. Germline CDR1 SNHLY, CDR2 FYNNEI. CDR3 sequence reads: CATGTGNGYTF. The CDR3 DNA reads TGTGCCACCGGGACAGGGAATGGCTACACCTTC.

This chain joins TRBV11-2 and TRBJ2-3, with TRBD2 identical over 12 bases. The CDR3 has 17 amino acids. Germline CDR1 SGHAT, CDR2 FQNNGV. Germline trimming cut 5 bases from V and 0 bases from J; bases unmatched to any gene: 6. The CDR3 sequence: CASSPGTSGLSTDTQYF. In DNA form, the CDR3 reads TGTGCCAGCAGCCCAGGGACTAGCGGGCTCAGCACAGATACGCAGTATTTT.

This clone was recorded many times. The V and J genes are TRBV7-9 and TRBJ1-4, with a possible D match to TRBD1 (5 bases). Deletions cut 3 bases from V and 2 bases from J, with 7 bases between. CDR3 length equals 14 residues. CDR1 and CDR2 from the germline V gene are SEHNR and FQNEAQ (reference sequence). CDR3 protein: CASSLGGTNEKLFF. DNA of the CDR3: TGTGCCAGCAGCTTGGGGGGTACTAATGAAAAACTGTTTTTT.

This chain connects TRBV21-1 to TRBJ2-7; TRBD2, the table's D call, was not compared with the DNA. TRBV21-1 is a known pseudogene. CDR3 size: 17 residues. The CDR3 nucleotides read TGTGCCAGCAGCAAAGCCCCCCTTCGGGCGGGGGGGGACGAGCAGTACTTC. Translated: CASSKAPLRAGGDEQYF.

The chain employs TRBV5-1 and TRBJ2-7, with 10 nucleotides matching TRBD2. Trimming removed 4 bases from V and 7 bases from J; junction bases left unmatched: 8. This CDR3 has 14 residues. Per the germline V gene, CDR1 is SGHRS and CDR2 is YFSETQ. The CDR3 spells CASSLAGEIGEQYF. The DNA for the CDR3 is TGCGCCAGCAGCCTAGCGGGGGAAATCGGGGAGCAGTACTTC.

The chain combines TRBV6-5 with TRBJ1-2; TRBD1 aligns across 9 bases. The CDR3 is 14 residues long. V shed 6 bases and J 6 bases; nucleotides not matched to a gene: 8. Germline V CDR1 and CDR2: MNHEY, SVGAGI. The CDR3 region has the DNA TGTGCCAGCAGGGGACAGGGAATATTGGATGGCTACACCTTC. Its translation: CASRGQGILDGYTF.

The rearrangement uses TRBV5-1 and TRBJ2-5; TRBD2 matches 16 bases. Germline trimming cut 0 bases from V and 4 bases from J; bases unmatched to any gene: 6. The CDR3 extends over 18 amino acids. CDR1 and CDR2 (germline): SGHRS, YFSETQ. CDR3 amino acids: CASSLAGTSGRAVETQYF. Written as DNA, the CDR3 is TGCGCCAGCAGCTTGGCCGGGACTAGCGGGAGGGCCGTAGAGACCCAGTACTTC. Using reference TRBV5-1 and TRBJ2-5 for the parts outside the CDR3, the full variable domain is KAGVTQTPRYLIKTRGQQVTLSCSPISGHRSVSWYQQTPGQGLQFLFEYFSETQRNKGNFPGRFSGRQFSNSRSEMNVSTLELGDSALYLCASSLAGTSGRAVETQYFGPGTRLLVL.

V is TRBV5-1 and J is TRBJ2-7, with D perhaps matching TRBD2 (7 bases). The CDR3 extends over 14 amino acids. Trimming cost V 4 bases and J 2 bases, with 13 bases left between them. Germline lookup yields CDR1 SGHRS and CDR2 YFSETQ. Written as DNA, the CDR3 is TGCGCCAGCAGCGGGGGGGCAGGGACCTACGAGCAGTACTTC. It specifies CASSGGAGTYEQYF.

The chain joins TRBV30 to TRBJ1-2; a possible D gene is TRBD1 (6 bases). CDR1 GTSNPN and CDR2 SVGIG come from the germline V gene (reference sequence). The CDR3 runs 14 residues. The ends were cut back, 0 bases at V and 4 bases at J, with 12 bases in the middle. In DNA, the CDR3 is TGTGCCTGGAGTGTACAGGGATACCCCTATGGCTACACCTTC. Translating it yields CAWSVQGYPYGYTF.

The chain employs TRBV1 and TRBJ2-3; the table's TRBD2 call for D was not verified on the DNA. TRBV1 is given as a pseudogene. This CDR3 has 16 amino acids. CDR3 in amino acids: CTSSHLERDSTDTQYF. In nucleotides, the CDR3 is TGCACCAGCAGCCACCTAGAGCGGGACAGCACAGATACGCAGTATTTT.

The V gene is TRBV6-1, the J gene TRBJ1-5, with a weak D call TRBD1 (5 bases). The CDR3 length is 16 residues. CDR1 is MNHNS and CDR2 is SASEGT in the germline V gene. The germline V and J ends were trimmed by 2 bases and 0 bases, with 11 bases remaining between them. The CDR3 spells CASSEFPGYSNQPQHF. For the CDR3, the DNA is TGTGCCAGCAGTGAATTTCCAGGGTATAGCAATCAGCCCCAGCATTTT.

This rearrangement joins TRBV6-6 to TRBJ2-1; the D gene is possibly TRBD1 (6 bases). The germline V and J ends were trimmed by 0 bases and 9 bases, with 15 bases remaining between them. This CDR3 comprises 15 residues. Germline CDR1 is MNHNY and CDR2 is SVGAGI (reference sequence). The DNA for the CDR3 is TGTGCCAGCAGTTACTCGAAGGCAGGGGCATTTGAGCAGTTCTTC. It is translated as CASSYSKAGAFEQFF.

The chain has TRBV2 and TRBJ1-1, with a possible D match to TRBD1 (6 bases). Germline V lookup: CDR1 SNHLY, CDR2 FYNNEI. Trimming took off 7 bases at V and 3 bases at J, with 12 bases between the two ends. This CDR3 is built from 13 residues. The CDR3 coding sequence is TGTGCCAGCACCGGGGACACCGACACTGAAGCTTTCTTT. Protein sequence: CASTGDTDTEAFF.

This sequence joins TRBV6-4 and TRBJ2-1; tentatively, D is TRBD1 (5 bases). Looked up from germline, CDR1 is MRHNA and CDR2 is SNTAGT. The V and J ends lost 2 bases and 11 bases respectively, with 10 bases between them. CDR3 length: 12 residues. CDR3 sequence reads: CASSDQGRKQFF. DNA of the CDR3: TGTGCCAGCAGTGACCAGGGCCGAAAGCAGTTCTTC.

The J gene is TRBJ2-5, the V gene TRBV7-2; 8 positions agree with TRBD2. This CDR3 contains 13 residues. The junction had 0 bases not matched to a gene; V was cut back by 6 bases and J by 0 bases. The germline V gene encodes CDR1 SGHTA and CDR2 FQGNSA. CDR3 bases: TGTGCCAGCAGGCGGGGGGACCAAGAGACCCAGTACTTC. This encodes CASRRGDQETQYF.

The chain employs TRBV5-1 and TRBJ2-6; weak D call: TRBD2 (5 bases). Germline V gives CDR1 SGHRS, CDR2 YFSETQ. The CDR3 has 15 amino acids. V was trimmed by 3 bases and J by 2 bases, leaving 9 bases between them. The CDR3 loop reads CASSSGYPGANVLTF. As DNA, the CDR3 is TGCGCCAGCAGCTCGGGGTACCCTGGGGCCAACGTCCTGACTTTC.

This chain's CDR3 is CASSRGGTNTEAFF. In DNA, the CDR3 is TGTGCCAGCAGCCGTGGGGGGACGAACACTGAAGCTTTCTTT. The chain joins TRBV28 to TRBJ1-1; weak D call: TRBD1 (5 bases). V was pared by 6 bases and J by 1 base, with 12 bases between. The CDR3 sequence is 14 residues long. Germline lookup yields CDR1 MDHEN and CDR2 SYDVKM.